These T cell receptor beta chains were read from a single sample in a study of CD8 T cells in ankylosing spondylitis. MiXCR, applied by TCRdb to the 5' RACE reads, yields one record per CDR3 protein. The data contain about 150,000 distinct CDR3 sequences, approximately 32% of them singletons. Sequencing was performed on synovial fluid, either unsorted or a sorted T cell fraction (not recorded which). All receptors derive from a male donor with ankylosing spondylitis. Each CDR3 is given with its conserved first and last residue. Fields, in order: J gene, V gene, CDR3 protein.

j_gene: TRBJ1-3; v_gene: TRBV25-1; CDR3aa: CASSDSTAGNTIYF
j_gene: TRBJ2-7; v_gene: TRBV5-1; CDR3aa: CASSLGLEGVEQYF
j_gene: TRBJ2-2; v_gene: TRBV28; CDR3aa: CASSFGFTDTGELFF
j_gene: TRBJ2-7; v_gene: TRBV6-1; CDR3aa: CASTTGGQGLIEQYF
j_gene: TRBJ2-3; v_gene: TRBV20-1; CDR3aa: CSAGSYRSTDTQYF
j_gene: TRBJ1-2; v_gene: TRBV5-5; CDR3aa: CASSLAGGHRGYTF
j_gene: TRBJ1-2; v_gene: TRBV9; CDR3aa: CASRGPKGYTF
j_gene: TRBJ1-3; v_gene: TRBV29-1; CDR3aa: CSVVQGANTIYF
j_gene: TRBJ1-1; v_gene: TRBV5-1; CDR3aa: CASSLGENTEAFF
j_gene: TRBJ2-7; v_gene: TRBV18; CDR3aa: CASSPPSRESYEQYF
j_gene: TRBJ1-6; v_gene: TRBV28; CDR3aa: CASSLEGTYSLLHF
j_gene: TRBJ2-1; v_gene: TRBV5-1; CDR3aa: CASSLVAGGEQFF
j_gene: TRBJ1-3; v_gene: TRBV5-1; CDR3aa: CASSYDEGFSGNTIYF
j_gene: TRBJ2-7; v_gene: TRBV4-2; CDR3aa: CASSQGGSGGSYEQYF
j_gene: TRBJ2-1; v_gene: TRBV7-6; CDR3aa: CASSLGQGGNDEQFF
j_gene: TRBJ2-1; v_gene: TRBV5-1; CDR3aa: CASSSGLVYNEQFF
j_gene: TRBJ2-3; v_gene: TRBV27; CDR3aa: CASSLVAGRDTQYF
j_gene: TRBJ2-3; v_gene: TRBV18; CDR3aa: CASSPPGTSGGNTQYF
j_gene: TRBJ2-1; v_gene: TRBV5-1; CDR3aa: CASSSTSGGYEQFF
j_gene: TRBJ2-3; v_gene: TRBV20-1; CDR3aa: CSASGPLTDTQYF
j_gene: TRBJ2-1; v_gene: TRBV5-5; CDR3aa: CASSLRDFYNEQFF
j_gene: TRBJ2-1; v_gene: TRBV2; CDR3aa: CASSPLGSEQFF
j_gene: TRBJ2-3; v_gene: TRBV20-1; CDR3aa: CSARVNKAGVTDTQYF
j_gene: TRBJ1-2; v_gene: TRBV3-1; CDR3aa: CASSSGQLRGYTF
j_gene: TRBJ2-1; v_gene: TRBV28; CDR3aa: CASSLGGRAKRGQFF
j_gene: TRBJ2-1; v_gene: TRBV12-3/TRBV12-4; CDR3aa: CASRPQSRRGFNEQFF
j_gene: TRBJ2-3; v_gene: TRBV20-1; CDR3aa: CSALTSGRTYTDTQYF